Below, 9 T cell receptor beta chains from the same sample are listed, as sequenced in a study of spatial heterogeneity in lung cancer. Time point meaning: blood at routine non-recurrence follow-up after resection. MiXCR, run by TCRdb on the 5' RACE reads, gives a single entry per CDR3 protein. The repertoire includes roughly 110,000 distinct CDR3 sequences, roughly 10% of them detected once, and less than 25% sits in the top ten. The input for sequencing was PBMCs, taken at follow-up. These receptors all stem from a female donor with early-stage non-small cell lung cancer.

This clonotype was seen many times. This sequence joins TRBV27 and TRBJ2-3, with 10 bases lining up with TRBD1. Germline CDR1 MNHEY, CDR2 SMNVEV (reference sequence). V was pared by 5 bases and J by 1 base, with 6 bases of the junction left unmatched. This CDR3 is 16 amino acids long. The CDR3 nucleotides read TGTGCCAGCAGTCCCGGGACAGGGGCGCGCACAGATACGCAGTATTTT. It specifies CASSPGTGARTDTQYF.

This clonotype was observed many times. The chain recombines TRBV4-1 with TRBJ2-3; no reliable D call. V lost 1 base and J 4 bases, leaving 15 bases between the germline ends. This CDR3 has 16 amino acids. Germline CDR1 is MGHRA and CDR2 is YSYEKL. The CDR3 protein is CASSQVNLGFPDTQYF. CDR3 in DNA: TGCGCCAGCAGCCAAGTCAATCTCGGGTTCCCAGATACGCAGTATTTT.

This clonotype occurred a few times. V is TRBV2 and J is TRBJ1-3, with D maybe TRBD1 (5 bases). The ends were cut back, 8 bases at V and 4 bases at J, with 12 bases in the middle. This CDR3 spans 13 amino acids. The V gene's germline CDR1 is SNHLY and CDR2 FYNNEI. DNA of the CDR3: TGTGCCAGCCACCGGGGGGTCGGAAACACCATATATTTT. This sequence encodes CASHRGVGNTIYF. The complete variable domain, with remaining parts taken from reference TRBV2 and TRBJ1-3, reads EPEVTQTPSHQVTQMGQEVILRCVPISNHLYFYWYRQILGQKVEFLVSFYNNEISEKSEIFDDQFSVERPDGSNFTLKIRSTKLEDSAMYFCASHRGVGNTIYFGEGSWLTVV.

This clonotype was found many times. The CDR3 DNA reads TGTGCCAGCCATACCTTCCCGGGACCGAGCCCCAATCAGCCCCAGCATTTT. Amino acid sequence: CASHTFPGPSPNQPQHF. The chain uses TRBV12-3 or TRBV12-4 and TRBJ1-5, with a tentative D call TRBD1 (5 bases). This CDR3 comprises 17 residues. V gave up 8 bases and J gave up 3 bases, with 23 bases separating them.

In this sample, this clonotype turned up a few times. The gene calls are TRBV7-9 and TRBJ1-1; the D is unclear. The CDR3 runs 15 residues. Germline CDR1 reads SEHNR; CDR2 reads FQNEAQ (reference sequence). The V gene lost 3 bases and the J gene lost 1 base, with 12 bases spanning the gap. The CDR3 here is CASSFLFNTNTEAFF. CDR3 in DNA: TGTGCCAGCAGCTTCCTCTTCAATACGAACACTGAAGCTTTCTTT.

This clonotype was detected ten times or more. CDR3: CASSNLLGHSLYEQYV. DNA for the CDR3: TGTGCCAGCAGCAACCTTTTGGGTCACTCCCTCTACGAGCAGTACGTC. The chain couples TRBV21-1 to TRBJ2-7; the listed D gene, TRBD2, was not tested against the DNA. TRBV21-1 is flagged as a pseudogene. This CDR3 contains 16 residues.

The rearrangement links TRBV27 to TRBJ1-5; D ambiguous. The CDR3 totals 15 residues. Looked up from germline, CDR1 is MNHEY and CDR2 is SMNVEV (reference sequence). Trimming cost V 4 bases and J 7 bases, with 17 bases left between them. The CDR3 here is CASSYTAVAPQPQHF. In DNA, the CDR3 is TGTGCCAGCAGTTATACGGCGGTGGCGCCGCAGCCCCAGCATTTT.

This clonotype was seen ten or more times. The rearrangement links TRBV27 to TRBJ2-1, with D tentatively TRBD1 or TRBD2 (6 bases each). V lost 6 bases and J 0 bases, leaving 18 bases between the germline ends. Germline CDR1 and CDR2: MNHEY and SMNVEV (reference sequence). The CDR3 consists of 17 residues. The CDR3 sequence: CASRKFGGPHSYNEQFF. In DNA, the CDR3 is TGTGCCAGCAGAAAATTTGGGGGGCCACACTCCTACAATGAGCAGTTCTTC.

This clonotype was observed a few times. The rearrangement links TRBV27 to TRBJ2-1; the D call may be TRBD1 or TRBD2 (5 bases each). Germline CDR1 is MNHEY and CDR2 is SMNVEV (reference sequence). CDR3 length: 14 amino acids. Trimming pared 5 bases from V and 11 bases from J, leaving 19 bases between. CDR3 coding DNA: TGTGCCAGCAGTGAACGAGTTAGTGGGACCCAGCAGTTCTTC. Encoded protein: CASSERVSGTQQFF.